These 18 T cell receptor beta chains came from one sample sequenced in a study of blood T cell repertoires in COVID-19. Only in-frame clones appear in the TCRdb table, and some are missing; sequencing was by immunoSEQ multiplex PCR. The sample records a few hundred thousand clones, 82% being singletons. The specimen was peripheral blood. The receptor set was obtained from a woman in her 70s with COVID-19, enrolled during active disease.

This CDR3 reads CASSKNTYEQYF. The CDR3 coding sequence is TGTGCCAGCAGCAAAAACACCTACGAGCAGTACTTC. The chain has TRBV21-1 and TRBJ2-7; the table's TRBD1 call for D was not verified on the DNA. TRBV21-1 is a recognized pseudogene. The CDR3 is 12 amino acids.

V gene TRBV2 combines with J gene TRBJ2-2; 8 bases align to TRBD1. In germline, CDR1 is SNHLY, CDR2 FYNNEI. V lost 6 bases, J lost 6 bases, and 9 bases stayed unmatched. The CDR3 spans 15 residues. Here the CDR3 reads CASRVDRGVSGELFF. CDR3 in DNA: TGTGCCAGCAGAGTAGACAGGGGAGTGTCCGGGGAGCTGTTTTTT.

In nucleotides, the CDR3 is TGTGCCAGCAGTATACAGGGGACGAACACCGGGGAGCTGTTTTTT. Its translation is CASSIQGTNTGELFF. The chain has TRBV28 and TRBJ2-2; the match to TRBD1 covers 7 bases. V shed 5 bases and J 0 bases; nucleotides not matched to a gene: 3. In germline, CDR1 is MDHEN, CDR2 SYDVKM. CDR3 length: 15 amino acids.

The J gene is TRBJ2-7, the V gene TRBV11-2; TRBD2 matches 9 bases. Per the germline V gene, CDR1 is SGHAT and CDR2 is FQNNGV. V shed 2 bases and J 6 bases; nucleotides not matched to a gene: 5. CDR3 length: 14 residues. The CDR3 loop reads CASSLRLAGLEQYF. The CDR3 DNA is TGTGCCAGCAGCTTACGCCTAGCGGGGCTCGAGCAGTACTTC. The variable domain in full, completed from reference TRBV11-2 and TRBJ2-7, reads EAGVAQSPRYKIIEKRQSVAFWCNPISGHATLYWYQQILGQGPKLLIQFQNNGVVDDSQLPKDRFSAERLKGVDSTLKIQPAKLEDSAVYLCASSLRLAGLEQYFGPGTRLTVT.

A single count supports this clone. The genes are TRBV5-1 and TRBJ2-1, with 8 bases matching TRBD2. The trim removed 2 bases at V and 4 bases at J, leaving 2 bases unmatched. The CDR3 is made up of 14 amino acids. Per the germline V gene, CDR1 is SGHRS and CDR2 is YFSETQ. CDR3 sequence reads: CASSLSGGYNEQFF. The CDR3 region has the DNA TGCGCCAGCAGCTTATCGGGAGGGTACAATGAGCAGTTCTTC.

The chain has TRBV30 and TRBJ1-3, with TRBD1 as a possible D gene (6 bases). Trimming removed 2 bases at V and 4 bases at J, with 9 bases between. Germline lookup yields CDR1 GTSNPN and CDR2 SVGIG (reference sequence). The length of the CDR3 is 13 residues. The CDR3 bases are TGTGCCTGGAGTTCCGGACAGGGAAACACCATATATTTT. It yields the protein CAWSSGQGNTIYF.

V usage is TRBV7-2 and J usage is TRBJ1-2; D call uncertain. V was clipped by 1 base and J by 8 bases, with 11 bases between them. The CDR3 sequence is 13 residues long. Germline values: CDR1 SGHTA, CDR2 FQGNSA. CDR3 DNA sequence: TGTGCCAGCAGCTTAGAGAGGATCTACGGCTACACCTTC. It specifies CASSLERIYGYTF.

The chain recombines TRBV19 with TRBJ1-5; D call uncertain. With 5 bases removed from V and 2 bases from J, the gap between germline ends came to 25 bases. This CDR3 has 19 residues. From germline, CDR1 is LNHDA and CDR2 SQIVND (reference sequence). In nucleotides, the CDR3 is TGTGCCAGTAGTCCCCTTCGGATAGGAGGGCGCGCCGGCAATCAGCCCCAGCATTTT. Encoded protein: CASSPLRIGGRAGNQPQHF.

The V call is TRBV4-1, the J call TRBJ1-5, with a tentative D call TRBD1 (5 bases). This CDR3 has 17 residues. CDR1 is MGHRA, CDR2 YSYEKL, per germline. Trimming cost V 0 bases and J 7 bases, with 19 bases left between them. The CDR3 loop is CASSQEGTGGGSQPQHF. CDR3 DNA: TGCGCCAGCAGCCAAGAGGGGACGGGGGGAGGAAGCCAGCCCCAGCATTTT.

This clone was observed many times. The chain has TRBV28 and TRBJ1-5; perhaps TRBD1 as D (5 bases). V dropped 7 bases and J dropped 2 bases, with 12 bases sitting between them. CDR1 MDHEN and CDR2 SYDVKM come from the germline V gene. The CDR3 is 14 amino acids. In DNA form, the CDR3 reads TGTGCCAGCACTCAGGGTGGGGGCAATCAGCCCCAGCATTTT. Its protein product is CASTQGGGNQPQHF.

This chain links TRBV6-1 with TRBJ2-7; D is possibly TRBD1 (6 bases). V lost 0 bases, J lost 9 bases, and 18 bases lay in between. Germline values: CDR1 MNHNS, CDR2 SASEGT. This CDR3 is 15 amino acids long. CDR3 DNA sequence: TGTGCCAGCAGTGAAGCGGGTCAGGGGTTTTTGGGGCAGTACTTC. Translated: CASSEAGQGFLGQYF.

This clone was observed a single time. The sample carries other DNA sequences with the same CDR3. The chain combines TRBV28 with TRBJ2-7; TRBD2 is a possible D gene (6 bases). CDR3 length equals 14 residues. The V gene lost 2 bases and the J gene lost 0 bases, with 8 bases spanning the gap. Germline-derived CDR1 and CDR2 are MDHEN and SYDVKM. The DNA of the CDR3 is TGTGCCAGCAGTTTAGGGGGGTCCTCCTACGAGCAGTACTTC. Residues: CASSLGGSSYEQYF.

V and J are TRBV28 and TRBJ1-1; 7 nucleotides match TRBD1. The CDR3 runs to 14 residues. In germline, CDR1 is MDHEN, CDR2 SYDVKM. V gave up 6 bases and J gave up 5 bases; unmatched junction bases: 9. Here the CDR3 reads CASRVRTGGTEAFF. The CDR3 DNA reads TGTGCCAGCAGAGTCAGGACAGGAGGGACTGAAGCTTTCTTT.

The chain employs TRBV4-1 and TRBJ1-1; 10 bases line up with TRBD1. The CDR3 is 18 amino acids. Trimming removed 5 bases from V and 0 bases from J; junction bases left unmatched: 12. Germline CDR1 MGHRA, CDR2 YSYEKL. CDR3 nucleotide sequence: TGCGCCAGCAGCACCCTTGGACAGGGGGTCTACATGAACACTGAAGCTTTCTTT. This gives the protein CASSTLGQGVYMNTEAFF.

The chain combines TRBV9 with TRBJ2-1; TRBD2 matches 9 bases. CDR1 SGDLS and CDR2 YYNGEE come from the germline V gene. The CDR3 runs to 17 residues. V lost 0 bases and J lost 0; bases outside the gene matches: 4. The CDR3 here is CASSVGGSGSSYNEQFF. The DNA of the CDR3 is TGTGCCAGCAGCGTAGGGGGTAGCGGGAGCTCCTACAATGAGCAGTTCTTC.

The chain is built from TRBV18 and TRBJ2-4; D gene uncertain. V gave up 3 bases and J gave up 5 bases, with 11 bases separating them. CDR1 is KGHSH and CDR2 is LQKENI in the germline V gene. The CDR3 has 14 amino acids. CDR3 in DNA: TGTGCCAGCTCACCCGTTCACAGAGAAAACATTCAGTACTTC. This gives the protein CASSPVHRENIQYF.

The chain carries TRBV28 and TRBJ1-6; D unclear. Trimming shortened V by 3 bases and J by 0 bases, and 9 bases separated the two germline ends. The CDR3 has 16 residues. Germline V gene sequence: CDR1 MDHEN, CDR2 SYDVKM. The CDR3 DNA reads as TGTGCCAGCAGTTTGAGAGGGAGCTCCTATAATTCACCCCTCCACTTT. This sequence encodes CASSLRGSSYNSPLHF.

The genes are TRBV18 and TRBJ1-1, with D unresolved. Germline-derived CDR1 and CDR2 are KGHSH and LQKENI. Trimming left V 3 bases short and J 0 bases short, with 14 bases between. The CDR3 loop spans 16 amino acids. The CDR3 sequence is CASSPRGREMNTEAFF. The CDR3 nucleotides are TGTGCCAGCTCACCTCGAGGACGGGAGATGAACACTGAAGCTTTCTTT.